This record covers a single TCR beta chain. What it recognizes is unknown. A read error may account for a junction end that differs from germline. These data originate in a study of T cell repertoires in cytomegalovirus infection. Study summary: A matching HLA type, together with CMV infection, was signaled by public TCR beta signatures. Study observations and caveats: Cumulative public TCR beta family frequency identified carriers of CMV plus the relevant HLA. CMV-specific HLA-C-restricted TCR beta clonotypes dominated the ex vivo response.

The CDR3 is 17 amino acids. Germline V gene lookup returns CDR1 KGHDR and CDR2 SFDVKD. TCRdb fed the reads into MiXCR, producing one record per CDR3 protein. The data show roughly 860,000 distinct CDR3 sequences, 30% to 35% seen once. The sequenced sample was cultured CD8+ T cells from PBMCs, obtained from culture after CMV antigen stimulation. The TCR sequence derives from a human donor in good health (CMV status not recorded). Some clones in this sample may be carry-over from other donors' samples. The rearrangement links TRBV24-1 to TRBJ2-1; 9 positions agree with TRBD1. CDR3: CATSDYRTGDGYNEQSF. CDR3 nucleotides: TGTGCCACCAGTGACTATAGGACAGGGGATGGCTACAATGAGCAGTCCTTC.